These T cell receptor beta chains were read from a single sample in a study of CD8+ T cells in alopecia areata. Profiling relied on immunoSEQ multiplex PCR, and the TCRdb table lists in-frame clones only, not all of them. The sample shows some 150,000 clones, less than 75% of them seen only once. The sequenced material came from CD8+ T cells sorted from blood. The source is a human donor in good health. Both conserved end residues are part of each CDR3. D genes are given only for firm matches. The size entry is marked missing in some rows and otherwise reads once, few, many or a size class.

v_gene	d_gene	abundance	j_gene	CDR3nt	CDR3aa
TRBV7-9	TRBD2	-	TRBJ2-7	TGTGCCAGCAGCCAAAGCGGGAGGCTAGCCTACGAGCAGTACTTC	CASSQSGRLAYEQYF
TRBV5-5	-	-	TRBJ1-2	TGTGCCAGCACCTCACTGGGGGTAAGCGGCTACACCTTC	CASTSLGVSGYTF
TRBV30	-	few	TRBJ2-1	TGTGCCTGGGACCTGAGCGGAACCTACAATGAGCAGTTCTTC	CAWDLSGTYNEQFF
TRBV15	-	-	TRBJ1-2	TGTGCCACCAGCAGAGGGGAAAAAGCGGGGGTTACCTATGGCTACACCTTC	CATSRGEKAGVTYGYTF
TRBV29-1	TRBD1	-	TRBJ2-7	TGCAGCGTGGCCACCGGGACAGGGGCCACCTACGAGCAGTACTTC	CSVATGTGATYEQYF
TRBV7-8	-	few	TRBJ1-1	TGTGCCAGCAGCTTATACCAGGGGAACACTGAAGCTTTCTTT	CASSLYQGNTEAFF
TRBV5-6	-	-	TRBJ2-2	TGTGCCAGCAGCTTGGGACTTCCCGGGGAGCTGTTTTTT	CASSLGLPGELFF
TRBV9	-	-	TRBJ1-2	TGTGCCAGCAGCGGGAATGGCTACACCTTC	CASSGNGYTF
TRBV28	TRBD2	-	TRBJ2-1	TGTGCCAGCACCGTAGCGGGAAACAATGAGCAGTTCTTC	CASTVAGNNEQFF
TRBV27	TRBD1	-	TRBJ1-2	TGTGCCAGCAGACAACAGGGGACGCCATATGGCTACACCTTC	CASRQQGTPYGYTF
TRBV5-5	TRBD2	-	TRBJ2-3	TGTGCCAGCAGCCGCGGGAGGACGTCAGATACGCAGTATTTT	CASSRGRTSDTQYF
TRBV4-1	-	-	TRBJ2-1	TGCGCCAGCAGCCAAGAATGGGGGAATGAGCAGTTCTTC	CASSQEWGNEQFF
TRBV6-4	TRBD2	few	TRBJ2-3	TGTGCCAGCAGTGAGGTCGCAGCGGGAGGCGGAACAGATACGCAGTATTTT	CASSEVAAGGGTDTQYF
TRBV25-1	-	-	TRBJ2-7	TGTGCCAGCAGTTCGGACGGTTACGAGCAGTACTTC	CASSSDGYEQYF
TRBV7-8	TRBD2	few	TRBJ2-2	TGTGCCAGCAGCGGAGGGACTAGCGGAGGGACCGGGGAGCTGTTTTTT	CASSGGTSGGTGELFF
TRBV9	-	-	TRBJ2-2	TGTGCCAGCAGTGTCCTGGGCACCGGGGAGCTGTTTTTT	CASSVLGTGELFF
TRBV30	TRBD2	-	TRBJ2-3	TGTGCCTGGAGTGAAGGCGGGAGGACGATGGATACGCAGTATTTT	CAWSEGGRTMDTQYF
TRBV27	TRBD1	-	TRBJ2-7	TGTGCCAGCAGTTTATCTACAGGGGGGTCCTACGAGCAGTACTTC	CASSLSTGGSYEQYF
TRBV29-1	-	-	TRBJ1-2	TGCAGCGTTCCCGGGGGCAGGGACTATGGCTACACCTTC	CSVPGGRDYGYTF
TRBV6-5	-	-	TRBJ2-7	TGTGCCAGCAGTTCCCCTAGACTTTACGAGCAGTACTTC	CASSSPRLYEQYF
TRBV27	-	-	TRBJ2-7	TGTGCCAGCAGTTCCGGGACAACCTACGAGCAGTACTTC	CASSSGTTYEQYF
TRBV29-1	-	-	TRBJ1-1	TGCAGCGTTGAAGATTTTGGGGGCATCGAAGCTTTCTTT	CSVEDFGGIEAFF